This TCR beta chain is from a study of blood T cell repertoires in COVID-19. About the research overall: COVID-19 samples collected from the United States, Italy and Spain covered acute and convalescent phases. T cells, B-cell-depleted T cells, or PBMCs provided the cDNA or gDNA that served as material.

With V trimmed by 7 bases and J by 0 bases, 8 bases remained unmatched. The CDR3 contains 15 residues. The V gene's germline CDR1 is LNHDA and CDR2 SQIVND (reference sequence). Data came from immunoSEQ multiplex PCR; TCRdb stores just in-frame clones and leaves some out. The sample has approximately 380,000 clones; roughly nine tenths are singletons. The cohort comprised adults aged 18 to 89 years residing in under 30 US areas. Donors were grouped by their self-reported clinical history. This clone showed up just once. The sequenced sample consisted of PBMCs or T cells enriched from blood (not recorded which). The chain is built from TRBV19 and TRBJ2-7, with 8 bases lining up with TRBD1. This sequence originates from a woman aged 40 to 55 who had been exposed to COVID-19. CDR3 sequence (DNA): TGTGCCAGTAACGACGGACAGGGCTTCTCCTACGAGCAGTACTTC. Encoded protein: CASNDGQGFSYEQYF.